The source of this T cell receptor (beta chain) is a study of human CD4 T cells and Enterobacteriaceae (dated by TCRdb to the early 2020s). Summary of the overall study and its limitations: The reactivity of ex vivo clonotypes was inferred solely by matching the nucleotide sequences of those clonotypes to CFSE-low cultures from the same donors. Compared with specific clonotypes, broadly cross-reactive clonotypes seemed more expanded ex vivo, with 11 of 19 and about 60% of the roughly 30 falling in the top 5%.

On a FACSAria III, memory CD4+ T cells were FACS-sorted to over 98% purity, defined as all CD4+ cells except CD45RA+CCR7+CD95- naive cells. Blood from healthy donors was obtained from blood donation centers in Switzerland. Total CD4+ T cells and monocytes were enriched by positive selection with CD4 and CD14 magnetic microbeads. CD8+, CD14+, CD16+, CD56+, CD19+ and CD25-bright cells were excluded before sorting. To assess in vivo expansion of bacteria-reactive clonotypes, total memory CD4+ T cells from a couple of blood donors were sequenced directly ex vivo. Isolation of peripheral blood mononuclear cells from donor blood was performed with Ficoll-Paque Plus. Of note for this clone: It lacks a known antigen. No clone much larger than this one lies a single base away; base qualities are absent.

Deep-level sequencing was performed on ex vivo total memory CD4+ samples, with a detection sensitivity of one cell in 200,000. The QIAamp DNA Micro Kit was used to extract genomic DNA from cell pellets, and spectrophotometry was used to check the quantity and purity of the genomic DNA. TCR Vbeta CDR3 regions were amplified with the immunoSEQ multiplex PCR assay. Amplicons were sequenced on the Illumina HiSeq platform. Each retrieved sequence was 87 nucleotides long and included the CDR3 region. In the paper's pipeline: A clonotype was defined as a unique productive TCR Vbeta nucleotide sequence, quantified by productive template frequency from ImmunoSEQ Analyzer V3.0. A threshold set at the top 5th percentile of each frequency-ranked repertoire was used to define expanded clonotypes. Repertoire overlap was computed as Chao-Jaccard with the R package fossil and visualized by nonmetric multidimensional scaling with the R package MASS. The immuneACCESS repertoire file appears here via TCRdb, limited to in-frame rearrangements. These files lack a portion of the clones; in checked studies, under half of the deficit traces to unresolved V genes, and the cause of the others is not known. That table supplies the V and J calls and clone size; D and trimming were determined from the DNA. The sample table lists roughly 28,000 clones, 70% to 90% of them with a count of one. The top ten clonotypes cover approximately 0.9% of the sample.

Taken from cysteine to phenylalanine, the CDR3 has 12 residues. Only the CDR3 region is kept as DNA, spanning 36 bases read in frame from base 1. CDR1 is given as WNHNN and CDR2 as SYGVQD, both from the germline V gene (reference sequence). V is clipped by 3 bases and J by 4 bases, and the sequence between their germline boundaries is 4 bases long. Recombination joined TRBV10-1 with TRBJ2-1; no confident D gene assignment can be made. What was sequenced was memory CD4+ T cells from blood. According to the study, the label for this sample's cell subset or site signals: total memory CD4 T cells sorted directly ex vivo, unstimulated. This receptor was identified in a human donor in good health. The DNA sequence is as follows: TGCGCCAGCAGTGAAAAGTACAATGAGCAGTTCTTC. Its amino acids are CASSEKYNEQFF.